The present entry profiles one TCR beta chain with its context. Its antigen is not identified. Produced via immunoSEQ multiplex PCR; TCRdb's table is partial and in-frame only. Among 150,000 or so clones, 88% were seen once, and the ten largest hold roughly 10%. Specified time point: blood 4 weeks post-SBRT, at nephrectomy. Treatment denoted: 15 Gy SBRT to primary tumor, nephrectomy 4 weeks later. Nephrectomy followed 15 Gy stereotactic body radiation by 4 weeks. The record originates from a study of radiation and T cells in renal cell carcinoma. Study conclusions and caveats: In blood, top tumor clones expanded by 2 weeks, shrinking by 4.

The origin of this receptor is a woman aged 50 to 60 with renal cell carcinoma. The source was blood, collected from a patient whose treatment included radiotherapy and nephrectomy.

Here the CDR3 reads CASSRTGLEGYGYTF. The CDR3, as DNA: TGTGCCAGCAGTCGGACAGGGCTTGAAGGGTATGGCTACACCTTC. The chain couples TRBV7-9 to TRBJ1-2; 8 positions agree with TRBD1. V lost 6 bases, J lost 5 bases, and 11 bases stayed unmatched. Per the germline V gene, CDR1 is SEHNR and CDR2 is FQNEAQ (reference sequence). The CDR3 sequence is 15 residues long.